The 4 T cell receptor beta chains below come from one sample, sequenced in a study of OX40 agonist ivuxolimab in advanced cancers. The repertoire was sequenced with immunoSEQ multiplex PCR; TCRdb's copy has only in-frame clones and lacks some. The profile shows tens of thousands of clones, nearly 85% of them singletons. Sequenced here: CD4+ or CD8+ T cells sorted from blood, sampled in a trial of the OX40 agonist ivuxolimab. All receptors come from an adult with an advanced solid tumor such as melanoma, head and neck, liver or kidney cancer.

This clone was observed a handful of times. The chain is built from TRBV11-2 and TRBJ2-3, with 12 bases matching TRBD2. Losses at the gene ends were 5 bases for V and 9 bases for J; bases not matched to a gene: 6. Germline V lookup: CDR1 SGHAT, CDR2 FQNNGV. The CDR3 is made up of 14 amino acids. The CDR3 reads CASSLRTSGGTQYF. Here the CDR3 DNA reads TGTGCCAGCAGCCTACGTACTAGCGGGGGGACGCAGTATTTT.

This chain links TRBV7-2 with TRBJ2-3, with a possible D match to TRBD2 (5 bases). There are 14 residues in the CDR3. The germline CDR1 and CDR2 sequences are SGHTA and FQGNSA. V dropped 5 bases and J dropped 5 bases, with 14 bases sitting between them. The CDR3 sequence: CASSLMRGLDTQYF. In nucleotides, the CDR3 is TGTGCCAGCAGCCTGATGAGAGGGTTAGATACGCAGTATTTT.

This chain links TRBV6-5 with TRBJ1-1; D perhaps matches TRBD1 (5 bases). V lost 6 bases to trimming and J lost 7 bases, with 15 bases between them. The length of the CDR3 is 13 residues. Per the germline V gene, CDR1 is MNHEY and CDR2 is SVGAGI. Written as DNA, the CDR3 is TGTGCCAGCAGCCGATCCTTGGACAATGAAGCTTTCTTT. It yields the protein CASSRSLDNEAFF.

The V gene is TRBV7-3, the J gene TRBJ2-1; 12 bases line up with TRBD2. CDR1 is SGHTA, CDR2 FQGTGA, per germline. V was clipped by 1 base and J by 4 bases; unmatched bases: 2. The CDR3 consists of 16 residues. CDR3 protein: CASSLRTSGTYNEQFF. CDR3 DNA sequence: TGTGCCAGCAGCTTAAGGACTAGCGGGACATACAATGAGCAGTTCTTC.